Each of the 20 T cell receptor beta chains below was sequenced from the same sample in a study of identical twins. TCRdb passed the 5' RACE reads through MiXCR, listing each CDR3 protein once. Counted here are 1.5 million to 2 million distinct CDR3 sequences, less than 40% occurring once; the ten biggest clones make up approximately 0.25%. Sequencing was carried out using cord blood. All receptors derive from a newborn girl in good health.

This clonotype occurred a few times. The chain employs TRBV25-1 and TRBJ1-1; D gene unclear. CDR1 is MGHDK, CDR2 SYGVNS, per germline. The CDR3 is made up of 12 amino acids. V was shortened by 4 bases and J by 6 bases, with 9 bases between the two germline ends. CDR3 nucleotides: TGTGCCAGCAGTGTGGGGAGGGCTGAAGCTTTCTTT. This sequence encodes CASSVGRAEAFF.

This clonotype was seen a handful of times. The chain is built from TRBV10-3 and TRBJ2-6; a weak D match, TRBD1 (6 bases). This CDR3 has 18 amino acids. Trimming cost V 3 bases and J 0 bases, with 15 bases left between them. CDR1 and CDR2 from the germline V gene are ENHRY and SYGVKD. In DNA, the CDR3 is TGTGCCATCAGTGACGCGTCCCGGGACATCTCTGGGGCCAACGTCCTGACTTTC. It codes for CAISDASRDISGANVLTF.

The chain has TRBV6-6 and TRBJ2-3; D not certain. This CDR3 region has 13 residues. V was clipped by 6 bases and J by 5 bases, with 12 bases between them. Germline loops: CDR1 MNHNY, CDR2 SVGAGI (reference sequence). The CDR3 reads CASSRRDVDTQYF. The CDR3 nucleotides are TGTGCCAGCAGCCGGCGCGACGTAGATACGCAGTATTTT.

The chain has TRBV4-1 and TRBJ2-1, with 11 positions matching TRBD2. Germline trimming cut 4 bases from V and 4 bases from J; bases unmatched to any gene: 9. In germline, CDR1 is MGHRA, CDR2 YSYEKL. The CDR3 loop spans 17 amino acids. The CDR3 coding sequence is TGCGCCAGCAGCCGCCTACCTAGCGGGGGGTCGTACAATGAGCAGTTCTTC. Translation: CASSRLPSGGSYNEQFF.

This chain joins TRBV10-3 and TRBJ2-3, with no clear D. The CDR3 is 17 amino acids. Between the trimmed V and J ends, which lost 6 bases and 1 base, there was a span of 20 bases. CDR1 ENHRY and CDR2 SYGVKD come from the germline V gene. The CDR3 DNA reads as TGTGCCATCAGCTCCTATATCAGTACCCATGGCACAGATACGCAGTATTTT. It yields the protein CAISSYISTHGTDTQYF.

This clonotype was detected only a few times. The V and J genes are TRBV7-2 and TRBJ2-7; tentative D call: TRBD2 (5 bases). V dropped 4 bases and J dropped 2 bases, with 18 bases sitting between them. The CDR3 consists of 16 residues. CDR1 is SGHTA and CDR2 is FQGNSA in the germline V gene. The chain's CDR3 is CASSSRRAGSAYEQYF. The CDR3 nucleotides are TGTGCCAGCAGCTCCCGGCGGGCAGGAAGCGCCTACGAGCAGTACTTC.

Ten or more counts support this clonotype. V usage is TRBV27 and J usage is TRBJ2-7; D is unclear. The CDR3 runs to 13 residues. Germline V lookup: CDR1 MNHEY, CDR2 SMNVEV (reference sequence). V lost 3 bases and J lost 7, with 13 bases in between. This chain's CDR3 is CASSFSPGREQYF. Written as DNA, the CDR3 is TGTGCCAGCAGTTTCTCGCCCGGGCGGGAGCAGTACTTC.

This clonotype showed up just a few times. The V call is TRBV20-1, the J call TRBJ1-1; D might be TRBD1 (5 bases). V lost 1 base, J lost 6 bases, and 18 bases lay in between. This CDR3 has 15 residues. The germline gives CDR1 DFQATT, CDR2 SNEGSKA (reference sequence). Here the CDR3 DNA reads TGCAGTGCTAGAGTAGGGACCGGGGTATACTCTGAAGCTTTCTTT. Translating it yields CSARVGTGVYSEAFF.

V usage is TRBV28 and J usage is TRBJ2-1; 8 nucleotides line up with TRBD2. V trimming: 6 bases; J trimming: 5 bases; junction bases outside the gene matches: 6. There are 14 residues in the CDR3. From germline, CDR1 is MDHEN and CDR2 SYDVKM. The CDR3 DNA sequence: TGTGCCAGCAGCCGGGGACTAGGAAACAATGAGCAGTTCTTC. Protein: CASSRGLGNNEQFF.

This chain links TRBV19 with TRBJ2-5; D is undetermined. The end of the DNA is better explained by TRBJ2-7, so the J call may be wrong. The CDR3 runs to 13 residues. The V gene's germline CDR1 is LNHDA and CDR2 SQIVND (reference sequence). Here the CDR3 DNA reads TGTGCCAGTGGAACCTTATTTGGGGTCGAGCAGTACTTC. Amino acid sequence: CASGTLFGVEQYF.

V gene TRBV2 combines with J gene TRBJ1-5; 7 positions match TRBD1. Trimming removed 4 bases from V and 0 bases from J; junction bases left unmatched: 0. CDR3 length equals 14 residues. The germline CDR1 and CDR2 sequences are SNHLY and FYNNEI. CDR3: CASSAGGSNQPQHF. The CDR3 nucleotides read TGTGCCAGCAGTGCAGGGGGTAGCAATCAGCCCCAGCATTTT.

On this clonotype itself: A much larger clonotype is one base distant, so this may be a read error. This chain links TRBV7-2 with TRBJ2-3, with D unclear. This CDR3 is 11 amino acids long. Germline CDR1 is SGHTA and CDR2 is FQGNSA. Trimming pared 5 bases from V and 8 bases from J, leaving 8 bases between. The CDR3 loop reads CASSPRITQYF. In nucleotides, the CDR3 is TGTGCCAGCAGCCCCCGAATTACGCAGTATTTT.

The gene calls are TRBV6-6 and TRBJ1-1; D gene ambiguous. Trimming shortened V by 1 base and J by 6 bases, and 15 bases separated the two germline ends. The CDR3 consists of 15 residues. CDR1 is MNHNY and CDR2 is SVGAGI in the germline V gene (reference sequence). As DNA, the CDR3 is TGTGCCAGCAGTTACTTGGCTCTGGGGAGTGCTGAAGCTTTCTTT. Encoded protein: CASSYLALGSAEAFF.

This clonotype appeared a few times. The V and J genes are TRBV7-9 and TRBJ1-2; the D gene is possibly TRBD1 (6 bases). CDR3 length: 16 residues. The V end lost 5 bases, the J end lost 3 bases, and 19 bases lay between the germline ends. Per the germline V gene, CDR1 is SEHNR and CDR2 is FQNEAQ (reference sequence). The CDR3 nucleotides are TGTGCCAGCAGCCTAAGGACGGAGGCAGGGGACTATGGCTACACCTTC. Protein sequence: CASSLRTEAGDYGYTF.

The chain is built from TRBV12-5 and TRBJ2-3, with 7 positions matching TRBD2. This CDR3 is 14 amino acids long. With 5 bases clipped from V and 4 bases from J, the junction kept 6 bases outside the gene matches. Germline assignment: CDR1 LGHNT and CDR2 FRNRAP. Here the CDR3 reads CASGVGGVADTQYF. The CDR3 nucleotides are TGTGCTAGTGGTGTGGGGGGGGTTGCAGATACGCAGTATTTT.

This clonotype came up a few times. This chain joins TRBV5-1 and TRBJ2-7; either TRBD1 or TRBD2 may fit D (5 bases each). Deletions cut 7 bases from V and 2 bases from J, with 13 bases between. Germline V gene data show CDR1 as SGHRS and CDR2 as YFSETQ. The CDR3 length is 13 residues. The CDR3 loop is CASRGDGAYEQYF. CDR3 nucleotide sequence: TGCGCCAGCCGAGGGGACGGGGCCTACGAGCAGTACTTC.

The chain carries TRBV27 and TRBJ1-2, with TRBD1 identical over 8 bases. The ends lost 7 bases at V and 4 bases at J; junction bases unmatched: 14. The CDR3 spans 16 residues. From germline, CDR1 is MNHEY and CDR2 SMNVEV (reference sequence). CDR3 in amino acids: CASTQLSDRVLYGYTF. The CDR3, as DNA: TGTGCCAGCACCCAATTATCGGACAGGGTTCTCTATGGCTACACCTTC.

The gene calls are TRBV4-1 and TRBJ2-7, with TRBD2 matching over 7 bases. CDR3 length: 15 residues. V was clipped by 1 base and J by 6 bases; unmatched bases: 9. Per the germline V gene, CDR1 is MGHRA and CDR2 is YSYEKL. In DNA, the CDR3 is TGCGCCAGCAGCCAAGTTGATATCGGGGGGACCGAGCAGTACTTC. It specifies CASSQVDIGGTEQYF.

The CDR3 sequence: CASSLYSRTDTEAFF. CDR3 DNA sequence: TGCGCCAGCAGCTTGTATAGCCGGACGGACACTGAAGCTTTCTTT. The gene calls are TRBV5-1 and TRBJ1-1; D remains unclear. The CDR3 runs 15 residues. The V end lost 1 base, the J end lost 3 bases, and 13 bases lay between the germline ends. Germline V gene data show CDR1 as SGHRS and CDR2 as YFSETQ.

Points on this clonotype: Just one base apart from a much larger clone, this may be a read error. V usage is TRBV7-6 and J usage is TRBJ1-4; no firm D call. CDR1 and CDR2 (germline): SGHVS, FNYEAQ. The CDR3 runs to 14 residues. The DNA of the CDR3 is TGTGCCAGCAGCTTCGCAGCAACTAGTGAAAAACTGTTTTTT. It is translated as CASSFAATSEKLFF.